This paragraph reports one TCR beta chain. Its antigen is currently unknown. These data belong to a study of cytomegalovirus exposure and HLA in healthy donors. Turning to the study itself: In a previous analysis, some 110 million unique TCR beta sequences were found from 150 million to 200 million T cells.

Points from the study as a whole: It is likely that the observed cluster of highly shared sequence variants was a sequencing artifact. As was reported, the HLA-A and HLA-B alleles of most subjects were accurately predicted from TCR beta sequences.

CDR1 SGHTA and CDR2 FQGNSA come from the germline V gene. After removal of 5 bases from V and 2 bases from J, the junction contained 3 bases not matched to a gene. The CDR3 runs to 13 residues. PCR was performed using 60 Vbeta and 13 Jbeta primers. Profiling relied on immunoSEQ multiplex PCR, and the TCRdb table lists in-frame clones only, not all of them. The sample records roughly 150,000 clones, about four fifths being singletons. The TCR originated in a man aged 50-59 years in good health and CMV-seropositive. The chain joins TRBV7-2 to TRBJ2-7, with 7 bases matching TRBD1. Sequences were obtained from PBMCs. CDR3 region: CASSPDRAYEQYF. CDR3 sequence (DNA): TGTGCCAGCAGCCCTGACAGGGCCTACGAGCAGTACTTC.